These T cell receptor beta chains were read from a single sample in a study of Graves' ophthalmopathy and Graves' hyperthyroidism. TCRdb passed the multiplex PCR reads through MiXCR, listing each CDR3 protein once. This sample yields just over 600,000 distinct CDR3 sequences, of which about a fifth are seen a single time; more than 5.5% belongs to the top ten. The sample consisted of peripheral blood. The receptors derive from a woman under 30 with stable Graves' hyperthyroidism. Some clones in this sample may be carry-over from other donors' samples. Both conserved end residues are part of each CDR3. D genes are given only for firm matches. Clone size is shown for a subset of rows, as once, few, many or a class of expanded clone.

j_call	d_call	v_call	clone_size	cdr3_aa	cdr3_nt
TRBJ2-7	NA	TRBV5-1	NA	CASSLVGGIHEQYF	TGCGCCAGCAGCTTGGTTGGGGGGATCCACGAGCAGTACTTC
TRBJ1-6	NA	TRBV4-2	many	CASSQSSTGNNSPLHF	TGTGCCAGCAGCCAATCCTCGACGGGAAATAATTCACCCCTCCACTTT
TRBJ2-5	NA	TRBV5-1	few	CASRKGPGPEETQYF	TGCGCCAGCAGGAAGGGGCCCGGGCCTGAAGAGACCCAGTACTTC
TRBJ1-5	TRBD1	TRBV6-1	NA	CASSAGTGINSNQPQHF	TGTGCCAGCAGTGCCGGGACAGGTATTAATAGCAATCAGCCCCAGCATTTT
TRBJ1-1	TRBD1	TRBV12-3/TRBV12-4	many	CASSLTGGFTEAFF	TGTGCCAGCAGTTTGACAGGGGGCTTCACTGAAGCTTTCTTT
TRBJ1-6	NA	TRBV13	many	CASSFGLSPLHF	TGTGCCAGCAGCTTCGGCCTTTCACCCCTCCACTTT
TRBJ2-7	NA	TRBV6-2/TRBV6-3	NA	CASSSYLYERYF	TGTGCCAGCAGCTCTTATCTCTACGAGCGGTACTTC
TRBJ2-7	TRBD1	TRBV6-5	many	CASSSARQGAREQYF	TGTGCCAGCAGTTCGGCCCGACAGGGGGCAAGAGAGCAGTACTTC
TRBJ1-1	NA	TRBV30	NA	CAWIGGYRGRAFF	TGTGCCTGGATAGGAGGGTACCGTGGGCGAGCTTTCTTT
TRBJ2-7	TRBD1	TRBV12-3/TRBV12-4	many	CASSSNRGPLEQYF	TGTGCCAGCAGTTCCAACAGGGGGCCGCTCGAGCAGTACTTC
TRBJ1-2	NA	TRBV30	NA	CAWTGWYGYTF	TGTGCCTGGACAGGGTGGTATGGCTACACCTTC
TRBJ2-5	NA	TRBV28	many	CASSLPDKETQYF	TGTGCCAGCAGTTTACCAGATAAAGAGACCCAGTACTTC
TRBJ1-1	NA	TRBV2	many	CASRRQNVGAEAFF	TGTGCCAGCAGGAGACAGAACGTCGGAGCTGAAGCTTTCTTT